This TCR beta chain was sequenced during a study of T-cell memory formation after mild COVID-19. Points on this clonotype: The antigen is unknown.

It was 5'RACE with constant-segment primers that produced the TCR alpha and TCR beta cDNA libraries, which carried sample barcodes and UMIs. TCRdb passed the 5' RACE reads through MiXCR, listing each CDR3 protein once. The sample holds about 310,000 distinct CDR3 sequences, approximately 19% seen once. The CDR3 totals 15 residues. The V segment lost 4 bases and the J segment 7 bases; nucleotides outside the gene matches: 10. The germline gives CDR1 MGHRA, CDR2 YSYEKL. Study-level results: Memory from before infection featured some responding clones, which suggests cross-reactive memory joined. Later expanders leaned toward CD4+, whereas clones contracting from day 15 to 85 were balanced CD4/CD8. Shrinking CD4+ clones were chiefly CM and EM; CD8+ ones were chiefly EMRA.

The chain carries TRBV4-1 and TRBJ2-1; 7 bases are shared with TRBD2. This TCR came from a young man who had mild COVID-19 (a few samples of this study predate the infection). Cell type and time point are not known. Sample: PBMCs or a T cell subset sorted from them (not recorded which). The CDR3 DNA follows: TGCGCCAGCAGCCTATGGGAGGGAATCTCGAATGAGCAGTTCTTC. Translation gives CASSLWEGISNEQFF.